The rows below give T cell receptor beta chains drawn from one sample of a study of blood T cell repertoires in COVID-19. The assay was immunoSEQ multiplex PCR, and TCRdb's table has in-frame clones only and misses some. Seen here are roughly 410,000 clones, 80% to 90% observed once, and the top ten hold over 2%. Material: peripheral blood. The receptor set was obtained from a woman aged 55-69 years with COVID-19, enrolled during active disease. The CDR3 runs from the conserved cysteine through the conserved F or W. The order of the fields is clone size, V gene, D gene, J gene, CDR3 protein, CDR3 DNA. A D gene is named only where the DNA matches it firmly. Rows give clone size only sometimes, using once, few, many, or a class for an expanded clone.

>.|TRBV6-2/TRBV6-3|.|TRBJ1-2
CASSILPGTKDYGYTF
TGTGCCAGCAGTATTCTACCCGGGACTAAGGACTATGGCTACACCTTC
>.|TRBV19|.|TRBJ1-1
CASKDLRVNTEAFF
TGTGCCAGTAAGGATCTCAGGGTGAACACTGAAGCTTTCTTT
>.|TRBV28|.|TRBJ1-2
CASSFQGSGYTF
TGTGCCAGCAGTTTCCAGGGGTCTGGCTACACCTTC
>.|TRBV2|.|TRBJ1-4
CASSESGLSEKLFF
TGTGCCAGCAGTGAATCAGGTCTAAGTGAAAAACTGTTTTTT
>.|TRBV6-5|TRBD2|TRBJ2-2
CASKSGGGNTGELFF
TGTGCCAGCAAAAGTGGGGGGGGAAACACCGGGGAGCTGTTTTTT
>.|TRBV2|.|TRBJ1-4
CASSDVEKLFF
TGTGCCAGCAGTGACGTGGAAAAACTGTTTTTT
>once|TRBV27|TRBD1|TRBJ1-2
CASSSMDRVYEYGYTF
TGTGCCAGCAGTTCGATGGACAGGGTGTACGAGTATGGCTACACCTTC
>.|TRBV28|TRBD2|TRBJ2-1
CASSSRLAGGQVVYNEQFF
TGTGCCAGCAGTTCCCGACTAGCGGGGGGGCAGGTGGTCTACAATGAGCAGTTCTTC
>.|TRBV9|TRBD1|TRBJ1-2
CASSVRGQVNYGYTF
TGTGCCAGCAGCGTTAGGGGACAGGTTAACTATGGCTACACCTTC
>once|TRBV27|.|TRBJ1-4
CASRKDSNEKLFF
TGTGCCAGTCGGAAGGACAGTAATGAAAAACTGTTTTTT
>.|TRBV9|.|TRBJ2-7
CASSVGLGGRAYEQYF
TGTGCCAGCAGCGTAGGTTTAGGGGGAAGGGCATACGAGCAGTACTTC
>few|TRBV5-1|.|TRBJ1-2
CASSLQGLGYGYTF
TGCGCCAGCAGCTTACAGGGTCTCGGCTATGGCTACACCTTC
>.|TRBV5-1|.|TRBJ2-3
CASSGGPSTDTQYF
TGCGCCAGCAGCGGAGGACCAAGCACAGATACGCAGTATTTT
>.|TRBV9|.|TRBJ1-2
CASSVDRLYGYTF
TGTGCCAGCAGCGTAGACAGGCTCTATGGCTACACCTTC
>.|TRBV10-3|TRBD2|TRBJ2-7
CAISTGTSGLEQYF
TGTGCCATCAGTACCGGGACTAGCGGTTTGGAGCAGTACTTC
>.|TRBV7-2|.|TRBJ2-3
CASSLAGGGADTQYF
TGTGCCAGCAGCTTAGCGGGGGGTGGGGCAGATACGCAGTATTTT
>.|TRBV7-9|.|TRBJ2-7
CASSLSSSNEQYF
TGTGCCAGCAGCTTAAGCTCCTCCAACGAGCAGTACTTC
>.|TRBV19|TRBD1|TRBJ2-3
CATSQRQGESDTQYF
TGTGCCACTAGCCAAAGACAGGGGGAGTCGGATACGCAGTATTTT
>.|TRBV5-1|TRBD1|TRBJ1-1
CASSTGGATEAFF
TGCGCCAGCTCAACAGGGGGGGCCACTGAAGCTTTCTTT
>.|TRBV16|.|TRBJ2-3
CASSRSGDTQYF
TGTGCCAGCAGCCGAAGCGGGGATACGCAGTATTTT
>.|TRBV7-3|.|TRBJ1-1
CASSLGGQLNTEAFF
TGTGCCAGCAGCTTAGGAGGCCAGCTAAACACTGAAGCTTTCTTT
>.|TRBV12-3/TRBV12-4|.|TRBJ2-7
CASSRGQGYEQYF
TGTGCCAGCAGTAGGGGCCAGGGATACGAGCAGTACTTC
>once|TRBV6-5|.|TRBJ1-4
CASSYSTLGEKLFF
TGTGCCAGCAGTTACTCGACTTTAGGTGAAAAACTGTTTTTT
>once|TRBV9|TRBD1|TRBJ2-5
CASSATSGGYRQETQYF
TGTGCCAGCAGCGCCACTTCAGGGGGCTATCGCCAAGAGACCCAGTACTTC
>.|TRBV19|.|TRBJ1-6
CASSIRSGSNSPLHF
TGTGCCAGTAGTATCCGGTCTGGTAGTAATTCACCCCTCCACTTT
>.|TRBV29-1|.|TRBJ2-3
CSVVRLAQDTQYF
TGCAGCGTTGTTAGGCTAGCGCAAGATACGCAGTATTTT
>.|TRBV5-4|.|TRBJ2-2
CASSLDRRNTGELFF
TGTGCCAGCAGCTTAGACAGGCGCAACACCGGGGAGCTGTTTTTT
>.|TRBV2|TRBD1|TRBJ1-1
CASSIQGALGSTEAFF
TGTGCCAGCAGTATACAGGGGGCTCTAGGGTCGACTGAAGCTTTCTTT
>once|TRBV4-1|TRBD1|TRBJ2-2
CASSQGQAYTGELFF
TGCGCCAGCAGCCAGGGACAGGCCTACACCGGGGAGCTGTTTTTT
>.|TRBV7-9|TRBD1|TRBJ1-4
CASSLQGVIEKLFF
TGTGCCAGCAGCTTACAGGGGGTGATTGAAAAACTGTTTTTT
>few|TRBV5-4|.|TRBJ1-2
CASSLEGRGYGYTF
TGTGCCAGCAGCTTGGAAGGGAGAGGCTATGGCTACACCTTC
>.|TRBV14|.|TRBJ2-1
CASSQDLVGPGQFF
TGTGCCAGCAGCCAAGATTTAGTCGGCCCGGGGCAGTTCTTC
>.|TRBV28|TRBD1|TRBJ1-2
CASRTTGGYGYTF
TGTGCCAGCAGAACGACAGGGGGCTATGGCTACACCTTC
>.|TRBV3-1/TRBV3-2|TRBD1|TRBJ1-4
CASSLGGADEKLFF
TGTGCCAGCAGCTTAGGGGGCGCGGACGAAAAACTGTTTTTT